Given below is one T cell receptor (beta chain) in context. What it recognizes is unknown. It was 5'RACE with constant-segment primers that produced the TCR alpha and TCR beta cDNA libraries, which carried sample barcodes and UMIs. Each CDR3 protein gets one entry after TCRdb re-called the 5' RACE reads with MiXCR. The data contain some 320,000 distinct CDR3 sequences, 13% to 15% of them singletons. V lost 3 bases, J lost 4 bases, and 20 bases lay in between. CDR1 DFQATT and CDR2 SNEGSKA come from the germline V gene (reference sequence). This CDR3 is built from 16 residues. The data belong to a study of T-cell memory formation after mild COVID-19. Study-wide points: SARS-CoV-2 specificity of second-wave clones peaking day 37 was unconfirmed.

The TCR sequence derives from a man in his late teens or twenties who had mild COVID-19 (a few samples of this study predate the infection). Cell type and time point are not known. The chain employs TRBV20-1 and TRBJ2-3; D may be TRBD2 (7 bases). Sequences were obtained from PBMCs or a T cell subset sorted from them (not recorded which). The CDR3 region has the DNA TGCAGTGCTAGGTGGGGGCGTCAAACTAGCGCAGATACGCAGTATTTT. It encodes CSARWGRQTSADTQYF.